Below, one T cell receptor (beta chain) is given with its context. Its recognized antigen is unknown. One base away there is no much larger clone; base qualities are not given. The library came from multiplex PCR. Sequenced using an Illumina HiSeq 4000. CDR3 regions were amplified by Arm-PCR with iRepertoire HTBI primers to construct TCR beta libraries. Gel purification was performed on PCR products prior to sequencing. For the original study's pipeline: Gene usage analysis of CDR3 amino acid clonotypes used the 62 TRBV and 14 to 15 TRBJ segments found across samples. COPE and FqMerger were used to merge the filtered high-quality paired reads into contigs. Contigs were aligned with BLAST to IMGT TRBV, TRBD and TRBJ reference genes, and CDR3 was defined per IMGT. Any clonotype with a frequency above 0.1% was counted as a highly expanded clone. Shannon entropy was used to measure repertoire diversity, and the Gini coefficient was used to measure V-J evenness. A clonotype found in more than one individual was treated as public. TCRdb passed the public sequencing reads through fastp at Q25 and MiXCR, retaining productive beta sequences. Merged by CDR3 protein, the rows form single entries marked with the most common genes and DNA. The V and J calls shown here were made by TCRdb, not taken from the authors' results. The sample table shows 370,000 or so distinct CDR3 sequences, and about 17% are seen once. Of the sample, 20% to 25% is held by the ten largest clones.

The germline V gene (reference sequence) gives CDR1 as SEHNR and CDR2 as FQNEAQ. Trimming takes 3 bases from V and 2 bases from J, and the germline ends sit 13 bases apart. The CDR3 spans 15 residues, from the cysteine through the phenylalanine. The sequence is cut down to CDR3 DNA, 45 bases in frame from base 1. These data are taken from a study of regulatory T cells in long-lasting Graves disease (dated by TCRdb to the early 2020s). Context from the whole study: Antithyroid drugs had been taken for less than 3 months by newly diagnosed Graves' disease patients. Patients with persistent Graves' disease were compared with patients with newly diagnosed Graves' disease using TCR sequencing and RNA sequencing of peripheral blood. The study was conducted in China and was registered as a clinical trial. A total of approximately 35 samples underwent TCR sequencing: around 13 from persistent and roughly 20 from newly diagnosed Graves' disease patients.

The time point label on this specimen signifies: newly diagnosed GD, antithyroid drugs for less than 3 months. For both TCR sequencing and RNA sequencing, RNA was extracted from PBMCs in TRIzol. The diagnosis of Graves' disease followed American Thyroid Association guidelines. Recruitment of patients was carried out at an endocrinology department in Xi'an, China. Each patient gave approximately 10 milliliters of peripheral blood, collected in an EDTA anticoagulant tube. Ficoll Paque Plus density gradient separation was used to isolate PBMCs, and no additional T cell sorting was done. An Agilent 2100 Bioanalyzer and agarose gel were used to check RNA quality, while a NanoDrop 2000 measured RNA concentration. Paper-wide results and their limitations: TRBV28, TRBJ1-2 and TRBJ2-5 were preferentially used in persistent disease, while TRBV20-1 and TRBJ2-1 were favored in newly diagnosed disease. Lower TCR Shannon entropy and fewer highly expanded clones were observed in persistent Graves' disease patients than in newly diagnosed patients, which suggested clonal expansion. Peripheral blood alone was examined, since thyroid tissue, which constituted the primary lesion, could not be accessed. A larger number of public clonotypes was shared among persistent patients (around 2,500) than among newly diagnosed patients (around 970). Sequencing and analysis were restricted to the TCR beta chain. As a limitation, the authors acknowledged that the small sample size may reduce accuracy.

In addition, the sample was reused for a study of T cells in Graves' hyperthyroidism and ophthalmopathy. The second source states: Stable Graves' hyperthyroidism was defined as no progression to ophthalmopathy during 18 months of follow-up. The hyperthyroidism patients were between 18 and 65 years old and newly diagnosed, with a disease duration of less than 2 months. Patients with uncontrolled infections, other autoimmune diseases, pregnancy or lactation were excluded. Clinical symptoms, serum thyroxine and TRAb, thyroid ultrasound, and orbital computed tomography formed the basis for the diagnoses. A first-round RT-PCR of the TCR CDR3 used the HTBI primer set with the Qiagen OneStep RT-PCR kit. Blood samples also contained most of the expanded thyroid clonotypes (frequency above 0.001), which suggests that blood repertoires may reflect thyroid immune responses. A 13 V-J signature model separated ophthalmopathy from stable hyperthyroidism, with approximately 87% sensitivity and around 84% specificity in cross-validation and 80%/75% in testing. In validation, progression to ophthalmopathy was predicted by the model with 65% to 71% sensitivity and around 76% specificity, a median of 6.5 months before onset. To identify TCR V-J signatures that set the groups apart, the researchers used a discovery cohort of approximately 98 patients, made up of under 45 with Graves' ophthalmopathy and 55 to 65 with stable Graves' hyperthyroidism. Prospective prediction of ophthalmopathy was tested in an independent validation cohort of 18 hyperthyroidism patients and 17 patients who later progressed to ophthalmopathy. The 90 to 100 discovery patients were randomly split 7:3 into training and test sets. In addition, the study compared T-cell repertoires in thyroid tissue and in blood from about 6 Graves' hyperthyroidism patients. After blood sampling, hyperthyroidism patients were treated with methimazole at a starting dose of 30 mg daily, and ophthalmopathy patients were treated with high-dose intravenous methylprednisolone. A second multiplex PCR round built the libraries, followed by size selection and purification. Paired-end sequencing of the libraries was performed with 100 bp reads on an Illumina HiSeq2000. Raw data were processed with SOAPnuke, discarding reads with adapters, uncalled bases, mean Phred below 15, or no exact constant-primer or identifier match. High-quality paired reads were merged with COPE v1.2.5, and unique nucleotide sequences were defined as clonotypes. MiTCR v1.1 was used to align the clonotypes against IMGT TRBV, TRBD and TRBJ reference segments. The analysis included only V-J combinations with a frequency above 0.0001, which together covered roughly 99% of the repertoires. The TCS score was defined as F50 (clonal expansion) divided by E x V (chaos), with BLOSUM62-based TCRdist calculated between CDR3 peptides within each V-J. Welch's t-statistics and random forest reduced around 550 V-J features to roughly 13, which were used in a naive Bayes classifier (R e1071). Sample size was not statistically predetermined, and investigators were not blinded to group allocation. The paper describes TCR Vbeta CDR3 sequencing of 135 peripheral blood samples, made up of about 41 ophthalmopathy patients, some 80 hyperthyroidism patients and roughly 17 progressor patients.

The sample was peripheral blood mononuclear cells (PBMCs), taken at new diagnosis, from a patient treated with antithyroid drugs. This TCR was recovered from a woman aged 18-30 years with Graves disease. Donor details come from another sample of the same person, matched by shared clones. Here the chain combines TRBV7-9 and TRBJ2-5; the D segment could be TRBD1, given 6 matching bases. Here is the DNA: TGTGCCAGCAGCTTTCCGGACAGAGTACAAGAGACCCAGTACTTC. This encodes CASSFPDRVQETQYF.